The present T cell receptor (beta chain) was sequenced within a study of cytomegalovirus exposure and HLA in healthy donors. For the study at large: The approximately 120 validation repertoires and the roughly 690 first-cohort repertoires shared a platform, a later analysis reported.

Germline lookup yields CDR1 LGHNA and CDR2 YSLEER. The CDR3 extends over 16 amino acids. Trimming cost V 1 base and J 3 bases, with 13 bases left between them. Some clones are missing from TCRdb's copy, which holds only in-frame ones; the method was immunoSEQ multiplex PCR. The sample includes fewer than 60,000 clones, nearly 90% seen only once; the top ten take around 14%. The receptor's source is a woman under 30 in good health and CMV-seronegative. The source material was PBMCs. J is TRBJ2-1 and V is TRBV4-3; a weak D match, TRBD2 (5 bases). As DNA, the CDR3 is TGCGCCAGCAGCCAAGTTGGAGGAACGAGCTACAATGAGCAGTTCTTC. It is translated as CASSQVGGTSYNEQFF.